Sequencing of this TCR beta chain was carried out in a study of control samples from healthy donors and cancer patients. CDR1 and CDR2 (germline): MNHEY, SVGAGI. The germline V and J ends were trimmed by 5 bases and 4 bases, with 11 bases remaining between them. The CDR3 has 13 residues. TCRdb keeps only in-frame clones here, not all; method: immunoSEQ multiplex PCR. The repertoire consists of 90,000 or so clones, with less than 90% occurring once and the leading ten covering 7.6%. J is TRBJ1-2 and V is TRBV6-5, with a possible D match to TRBD1 (5 bases). This TCR was recovered from a woman between 55 and 75 years old in good health. Sequencing was performed on blood. The CDR3 loop is CASSPRQLYGYTF. The CDR3, as DNA: TGTGCCAGCAGTCCCCGACAGCTCTATGGCTACACCTTC.